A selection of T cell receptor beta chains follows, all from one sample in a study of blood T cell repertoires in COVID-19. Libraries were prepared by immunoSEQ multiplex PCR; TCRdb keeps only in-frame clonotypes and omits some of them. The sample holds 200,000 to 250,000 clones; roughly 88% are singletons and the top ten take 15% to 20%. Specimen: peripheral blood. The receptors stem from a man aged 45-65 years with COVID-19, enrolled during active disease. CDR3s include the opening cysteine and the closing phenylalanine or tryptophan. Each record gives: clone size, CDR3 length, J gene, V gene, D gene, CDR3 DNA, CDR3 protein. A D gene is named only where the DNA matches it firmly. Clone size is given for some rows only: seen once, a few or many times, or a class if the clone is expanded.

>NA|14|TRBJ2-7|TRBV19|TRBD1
TGTGCCAGTAGTATCACAGGGGGCGGGTACGAGCAGTACTTC
CASSITGGGYEQYF
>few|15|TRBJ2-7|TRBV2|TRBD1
TGTGCCAGCAGTGATTGGCGACAGGGGCACTACGAGCAGTACTTC
CASSDWRQGHYEQYF
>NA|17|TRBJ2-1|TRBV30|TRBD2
TGTGCCTGGAGTAGAGTGGGACTAGCGGGAGTTTGGAATGAGCAGTTCTTC
CAWSRVGLAGVWNEQFF
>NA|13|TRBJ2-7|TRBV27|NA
TGTGCCAGCAGTTTCGACAGATCCTACGAGCAGTACTTC
CASSFDRSYEQYF
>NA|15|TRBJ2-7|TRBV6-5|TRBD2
TGTGCCAGCACCCTAGGGACTAGCGGGAGGTACGAGCAGTACTTC
CASTLGTSGRYEQYF
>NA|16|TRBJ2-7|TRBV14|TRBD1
TGTGCCAGCAGCCAAGTTCCCGGGACAGCTCCTTACGAGCAGTACTTC
CASSQVPGTAPYEQYF
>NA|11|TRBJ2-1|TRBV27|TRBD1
TGTGCCAGCAGCACCGGGACAGTACAGTTCTTC
CASSTGTVQFF
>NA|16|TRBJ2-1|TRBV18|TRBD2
TGTGCCAGCTCAGGATCTGGCGGGAGCTCCTACAATGAGCAGTTCTTC
CASSGSGGSSYNEQFF
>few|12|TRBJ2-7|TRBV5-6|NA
TGTGCCAGCAGCTCCGGCTCCTACGAGCAGTACTTC
CASSSGSYEQYF
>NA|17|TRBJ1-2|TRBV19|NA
TGTGCCAGTAGTATAAGAGGTACAGGGTCGGCTAACTATGGCTACACCTTC
CASSIRGTGSANYGYTF
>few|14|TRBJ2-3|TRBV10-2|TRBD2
TGCGCCAGCACCGGGACTACCGACACAGATACGCAGTATTTT
CASTGTTDTDTQYF
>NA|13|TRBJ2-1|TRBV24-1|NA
TGTGCCACCAGTGACGCTACGGTCGATGAGCAGTTCTTC
CATSDATVDEQFF
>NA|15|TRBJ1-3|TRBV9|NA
TGTGCCAGCAGCGTAGGGACAGCCTCTGGAAACACCATATATTTT
CASSVGTASGNTIYF
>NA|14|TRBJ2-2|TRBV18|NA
TGTGCCAGCTCACCACTCCAGAACACCGGGGAGCTGTTTTTT
CASSPLQNTGELFF